This TCR beta chain was found in a study of blood T cell repertoires in COVID-19. In the study overall: The cDNA or gDNA used as material had been derived from T cells, B-cell-depleted T cells, or PBMCs.

Germline assignment: CDR1 LNHDA and CDR2 SQIVND (reference sequence). V dropped 6 bases and J dropped 4; count of bases not matched to a gene: 10. This CDR3 comprises 15 residues. Per the study methods: From reference gene primer amplification, estimates of nucleated cell counts were derived. Sequencing was performed with immunoSEQ multiplex PCR; in TCRdb, only in-frame clones are kept and a portion is missing. For V, J and clone size, that table is used; D and trimming come from the DNA. The profile shows more than 85,000 clones, about 90% of them singletons. The V gene is TRBV19, the J gene TRBJ2-3; 7 bases match TRBD2. This TCR was sampled from a human donor in a cohort sampled during active COVID-19. Sequencing used peripheral blood. The CDR3 DNA is TGTGCCAGTAGAAGGGAGGGCCTCCCCGCAGATACGCAGTATTTT. It yields the protein CASRREGLPADTQYF.